The clone carrying this TCR beta chain was seen only once. What it binds is not known. This specimen comes from a study of cytomegalovirus exposure and HLA in healthy donors. Use of 60 Vbeta and 13 Jbeta primers characterized the PCR. The protocol was immunoSEQ multiplex PCR, while the TCRdb copy is restricted to in-frame clones and leaves out a portion. The table records around 150,000 clones, 60% to 85% of them present only once. Germline values: CDR1 SGHRS, CDR2 YFSETQ. CDR3 length: 16 amino acids. V was trimmed by 5 bases and J by 3 bases, leaving 17 bases between them. Study observations and caveats: A later analysis reportedly found fewer N-insertions in an Asian-associated ancestry cluster than the approximately 700-donor mean. Cytomegalovirus association was assigned to about 150 TCR beta chains. HLA alleles were associated with some 17,000 TCR beta sequences in a later analysis at 0.05 false discovery rate. Some public TCRs appeared in many individuals, while most sequences were rare.

The sequenced material came from PBMCs. V is TRBV5-1 and J is TRBJ2-2; no clear D. This TCR was recovered from a man in his thirties or forties in good health and CMV-seropositive. Here the CDR3 DNA reads TGCGCCAGCAGATCGAGTTCCGCGGTTTACACCGGGGAGCTGTTTTTT. It translates to CASRSSSAVYTGELFF.